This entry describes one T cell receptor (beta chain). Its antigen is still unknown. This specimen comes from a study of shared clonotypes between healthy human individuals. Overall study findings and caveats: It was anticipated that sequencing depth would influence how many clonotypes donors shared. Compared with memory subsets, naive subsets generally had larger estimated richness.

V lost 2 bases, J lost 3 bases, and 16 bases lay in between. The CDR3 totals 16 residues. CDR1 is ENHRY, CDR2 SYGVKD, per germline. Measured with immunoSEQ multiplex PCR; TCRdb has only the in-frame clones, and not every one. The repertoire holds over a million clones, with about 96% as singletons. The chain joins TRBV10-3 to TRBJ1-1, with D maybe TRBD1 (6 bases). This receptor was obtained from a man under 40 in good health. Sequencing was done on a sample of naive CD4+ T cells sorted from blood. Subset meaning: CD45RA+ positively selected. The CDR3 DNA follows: TGTGCCATCAGTGAGCCAGGGGTAGGGGAGGACACTGAAGCTTTCTTT. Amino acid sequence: CAISEPGVGEDTEAFF.